This T cell receptor (beta chain) is drawn from a study of T cell responses to AZD1222 COVID-19 vaccine. Data came from immunoSEQ multiplex PCR; TCRdb stores just in-frame clones and leaves some out. The sample shows 150,000 to 200,000 clones, just over 90% of them seen only once. Overall study results and limits: A reported finding is that nearly half of spike-specific TCRs target unmutated variant regions.

The germline V gene encodes CDR1 MGHRA and CDR2 YSYEKL. The CDR3 covers 13 residues. V was clipped by 1 base and J by 8 bases, with 8 bases between them. Worth noting for this clone: The antigen is unknown.

The sequence was collected from an adult who received the AZD1222 COVID-19 vaccine. The chain employs TRBV4-1 and TRBJ1-4; D is unclear. Sequences were derived from peripheral blood, sampled 28 days after the second AZD1222 dose. The CDR3 sequence: CASSQVGREKLFF. As DNA, the CDR3 is TGCGCCAGCAGCCAAGTAGGGAGGGAAAAACTGTTTTTT.